This T cell receptor (beta chain) was found in a study of T cells expressing NK-cell markers. Study details: Repertoires of TCR beta were obtained from T cells sorted as CD3+CD56+NKG2C+, CD3+CD56+NKG2C- and CD3+CD56-NKG2C+. HCMV serostatus: most of the eight sequenced donors positive, one negative. Findings and limits, study-wide: It is unclear if expanded NKG2C-expressing clones target HCMV antigens. In 5 to 7 donors, dominant CD3+CD56+NKG2C+ clones formed roughly 1.0-7.5% of CD8+ cells.

From its re-call of the 5' RACE reads, TCRdb lists each CDR3 protein once, without DNA. The sample table includes 450,000 to 600,000 distinct CDR3 sequences. With respect to this clonotype: The antigen is unknown.

Germline V CDR1 and CDR2: SGHRS, YFSETQ. This CDR3 has 18 amino acids. The chain is built from TRBV5-1 and TRBJ2-1; absent DNA, TCRdb's TRBD2 call cannot be checked. This TCR was sampled from a man younger than 35 in good health. The sequencing sample was made of blood T cells: a sorted CD56 or NKG2C T cell subset, CD4+ or CD8+ T cells, or bulk PBMC T cells (not recorded which). The CDR3 loop is CASSLEEASGRVPNEQFF.